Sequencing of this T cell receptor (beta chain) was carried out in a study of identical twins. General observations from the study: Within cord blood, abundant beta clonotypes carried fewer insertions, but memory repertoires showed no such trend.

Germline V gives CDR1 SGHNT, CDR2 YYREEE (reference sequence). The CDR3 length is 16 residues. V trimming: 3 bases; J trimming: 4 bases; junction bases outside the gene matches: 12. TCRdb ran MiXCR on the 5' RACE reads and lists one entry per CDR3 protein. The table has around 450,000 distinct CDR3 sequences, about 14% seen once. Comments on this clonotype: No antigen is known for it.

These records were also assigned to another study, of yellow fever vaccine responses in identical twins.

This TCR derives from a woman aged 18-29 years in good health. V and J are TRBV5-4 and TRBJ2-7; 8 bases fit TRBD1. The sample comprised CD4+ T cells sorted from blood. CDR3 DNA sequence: TGTGCCAGCAGCTCTTTCTCCGGGACAGGATCATACGAGCAGTACTTC. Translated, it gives CASSSFSGTGSYEQYF.